The 32 T cell receptor beta chains given below trace back to one sample, sequenced in a study of molecular identifiers for immune sequencing clone quantification. TCRdb re-called the PCR reads with MiXCR, one entry per CDR3 protein. The data hold roughly 630,000 distinct CDR3 sequences, with approximately 24% observed a single time. Sequencing used naive CD8+ T cells from blood, with Jurkat cell RNA spiked in. Subset given: FACS-sorted CD8+CD4-CCR7+CD45RA+ naive T cells. Receptor source: a human donor in good health. Some libraries in this study had Jurkat cell RNA spiked in.

About this clonotype itself: A read error may explain this, as a much larger clone is one base away. This rearrangement joins TRBV5-5 to TRBJ2-3; perhaps TRBD2 as D (5 bases). V lost 2 bases, J lost 1 base, and 8 bases lay in between. CDR1 is SGHKS and CDR2 is YYEKEE in the germline V gene (reference sequence). The CDR3 contains 14 residues. The CDR3 DNA sequence: TGTGCCAGCAGCTTCCGAGCGGGCACAGATACGCAGTATTTT. It specifies CASSFRAGTDTQYF.

This clonotype was detected many times. An end of the junction differs from the germline gene, which may be a read error. In DNA form, the CDR3 reads TGTGCCAGCAGCATTCCGACTAGCGGGGTAGTATTT. This translates into CASSIPTSGVVF. The chain recombines TRBV7-9 with TRBJ2-3; 11 bases map to TRBD2. CDR1 and CDR2 (germline): SEHNR, FQNEAQ (reference sequence). CDR3 length: 12 residues.

V and J are TRBV19 and TRBJ1-1; D not certain. This CDR3 is 13 amino acids long. Germline V gene sequence: CDR1 LNHDA, CDR2 SQIVND (reference sequence). Trimming cost V 3 bases and J 3 bases, with 8 bases left between them. Here the CDR3 DNA reads TGTGCCAGTAGTATGGGATTGCACACTGAAGCTTTCTTT. Encoded protein: CASSMGLHTEAFF.

This clonotype has more than one count but fewer than ten. The J gene is TRBJ1-3, the V gene TRBV10-1; D is ambiguous. V was trimmed by 4 bases and J by 0 bases, leaving 10 bases between them. The CDR3 length is 15 residues. Germline V CDR1 and CDR2: WNHNN, SYGVQD (reference sequence). The CDR3 is CASSGDLTSGNTIYF. CDR3 nucleotide sequence: TGCGCCAGCAGTGGTGACTTGACCTCTGGAAACACCATATATTTT.

To note about this clonotype: This may arise from a read error, as a much more abundant clone is one base away. The CDR3 DNA reads TGTGCCAGCAGCCTGACAGGGCTCTATCAGCCCCAGCATTTT. Translated, it gives CASSLTGLYQPQHF. The chain is built from TRBV12-3 or TRBV12-4 and TRBJ1-5; 7 bases are a match to TRBD1. Trimming took 6 bases from V and 5 from J; bases not matched to a gene: 7. The CDR3 is 14 residues long.

This clonotype turned up a few times. The V gene is TRBV10-3, the J gene TRBJ2-2; D is undetermined. Trimming left V 0 bases short and J 0 bases short, with 8 bases between. CDR1 and CDR2 from the germline V gene are ENHRY and SYGVKD. The CDR3 consists of 16 residues. CDR3 amino acids: CAISESTRSNTGELFF. Written as DNA, the CDR3 is TGTGCCATCAGTGAGTCGACCAGATCGAACACCGGGGAGCTGTTTTTT.

Comment on this clonotype: One base away lies a much larger clone, so this may be a sequencing read error. The chain is built from TRBV25-1 and TRBJ1-1; D ambiguous. CDR1 is MGHDK, CDR2 SYGVNS, per germline. CDR3 length equals 11 residues. DNA for the CDR3: TGTGCCTGCAGTGAATTGGCAGAAGCTTTCTTT. Its translation: CACSELAEAFF.

This clonotype occurred a few times. The chain is built from TRBV10-3 and TRBJ1-6; TRBD1 agrees at 8 bases. CDR1 is ENHRY and CDR2 is SYGVKD in the germline V gene. This CDR3 comprises 19 residues. V lost 4 bases and J lost 1; bases outside the gene matches: 12. The CDR3 is CAISATGQDDLSYNSPLHF. DNA of the CDR3: TGTGCCATCAGTGCGACGGGACAGGATGATTTGTCCTATAATTCACCCCTCCACTTT.

This clonotype was recorded a few times. The chain is built from TRBV4-1 and TRBJ2-7, with D perhaps given as TRBD1 or TRBD2 (5 bases each). The CDR3 loop spans 14 amino acids. Trimming pared 4 bases from V and 7 bases from J, leaving 17 bases between. Germline CDR1 reads MGHRA; CDR2 reads YSYEKL. CDR3: CASSPPRGPREQYF. For the CDR3, the DNA is TGCGCCAGCAGCCCGCCCCGGGGCCCTCGGGAGCAGTACTTC.

The gene calls are TRBV27 and TRBJ1-5; the D gene is possibly TRBD1 (5 bases). Trimming took off 5 bases at V and 3 bases at J, with 11 bases between the two ends. CDR3 length: 14 residues. The germline V gene encodes CDR1 MNHEY and CDR2 SMNVEV (reference sequence). CDR3 amino acids: CASSIRQFNQPQHF. The CDR3 bases are TGTGCCAGCAGTATAAGACAGTTCAATCAGCCCCAGCATTTT.

A note on this clonotype: Just one base apart from a much larger clone, this may be a read error. The chain employs TRBV18 and TRBJ1-1; possible D gene TRBD1, 5 bases. Germline V gene sequence: CDR1 KGHSH, CDR2 LQKENI. This CDR3 contains 14 residues. CDR3 region: CASSSSFPDTDAFF. DNA of the CDR3: TGTGCCAGCTCATCCTCGTTCCCGGACACTGACGCTTTCTTT.

This clonotype showed up many times. This rearrangement joins TRBV15 to TRBJ1-1; 7 bases fit TRBD1. J was trimmed by 3 bases and V by 3 bases; bases with no gene match: 13. The CDR3 is made up of 17 amino acids. The germline gives CDR1 LNHNV, CDR2 YYDKDF (reference sequence). The CDR3 loop is CATSRDPSRGLDTEAFF. In DNA form, the CDR3 reads TGTGCCACCAGCAGGGATCCATCCAGGGGGTTAGACACTGAAGCTTTCTTT.

In this sample, this clonotype turned up many times. The V and J genes are TRBV20-1 and TRBJ1-3; D not certain. The CDR3 is 13 amino acids. Germline V gene sequence: CDR1 DFQATT, CDR2 SNEGSKA (reference sequence). V was trimmed by 5 bases and J by 0 bases, leaving 8 bases between them. CDR3 nucleotides: TGCAGTGCTCGGATCCTCTCTGGAAACACCATATATTTT. Encoded protein: CSARILSGNTIYF.

The J gene is TRBJ2-7, the V gene TRBV6-6; 8 nucleotides align to TRBD1. This CDR3 has 18 amino acids. CDR1 and CDR2 (germline): MNHNY, SVGAGI (reference sequence). After removal of 2 bases from V and 6 bases from J, the junction contained 18 bases not matched to a gene. Written as DNA, the CDR3 is TGTGCCAGCAGTTACCTATGGGGACAGGAGTTTACGTCTGTCGAGCAGTACTTC. Its translation: CASSYLWGQEFTSVEQYF.

This clonotype was seen repeatedly, ten times or more. The genes are TRBV7-8 and TRBJ2-5; the D is unclear. Between the trimmed V and J ends, which lost 1 base and 1 base, there was a span of 10 bases. CDR1 and CDR2 (germline): SGHVS, FQNEAQ. The CDR3 length is 15 residues. The CDR3 DNA sequence: TGTGCCAGCAGCTTAGACCCTATGGTCCAAGAGACCCAGTACTTC. This encodes CASSLDPMVQETQYF.

This clonotype was counted a few times. The rearrangement links TRBV7-6 to TRBJ2-1, with 9 bases identical to TRBD2. In germline, CDR1 is SGHVS, CDR2 FNYEAQ. This CDR3 is 15 amino acids long. V lost 5 bases to trimming and J lost 7 bases; unmatched junction nucleotides: 9. This CDR3 is CASSPSSGSLNEQFF. The DNA of the CDR3 is TGTGCCAGCAGCCCGAGTAGCGGGAGTTTAAATGAGCAGTTCTTC.

The chain is built from TRBV12-3 or TRBV12-4 and TRBJ2-7; TRBD2 matches at 8 bases. CDR3 length: 16 residues. The ends lost 1 base at V and 0 bases at J; junction bases unmatched: 5. DNA for the CDR3: TGTGCCAGCAGTTTAGGGCGGGGGGTAGGCTCCTACGAGCAGTACTTC. Translated, it gives CASSLGRGVGSYEQYF.

This clonotype was found a few times. The rearrangement links TRBV12-3 or TRBV12-4 to TRBJ2-7; D may be TRBD2 (6 bases). CDR3 length: 14 residues. V was trimmed by 3 bases and J by 2 bases, leaving 11 bases between them. Here the CDR3 DNA reads TGTGCCAGCAGTTTCCTAGCGCGGGCCTACGAGCAGTACTTC. As protein: CASSFLARAYEQYF.

This chain links TRBV20-1 with TRBJ2-7; TRBD1 agrees at 7 bases. This CDR3 comprises 15 residues. After removal of 0 bases from V and 0 bases from J, the junction contained 5 bases not matched to a gene. Germline assignment: CDR1 DFQATT and CDR2 SNEGSKA (reference sequence). CDR3 protein: CSARDPGGPSYEQYF. CDR3 bases: TGCAGTGCTAGAGATCCAGGGGGACCCTCCTACGAGCAGTACTTC.

This clonotype has more than one count but fewer than ten. The chain employs TRBV6-5 and TRBJ2-5, with TRBD1 matching over 7 bases. The CDR3 runs to 14 residues. V lost 4 bases to trimming and J lost 5 bases; unmatched junction nucleotides: 7. Germline loops: CDR1 MNHEY, CDR2 SVGAGI. CDR3 in amino acids: CASSLQRQGETQYF. The CDR3 DNA reads as TGTGCCAGCAGTTTACAGAGACAGGGCGAGACCCAGTACTTC.

The chain joins TRBV12-5 to TRBJ1-6, with 9 bases matching TRBD1. Losses at the gene ends were 1 base for V and 6 bases for J; bases not matched to a gene: 1. This CDR3 has 15 amino acids. Germline CDR1 LGHNT, CDR2 FRNRAP. This CDR3 reads CASGLEDRGNSPLHF. In nucleotides, the CDR3 is TGTGCTAGTGGTTTGGAGGACAGGGGTAATTCACCCCTCCACTTT.

Ten or more counts support this clonotype. The rearrangement uses TRBV7-9 and TRBJ1-1; 9 nucleotides match TRBD1. The CDR3 extends over 14 amino acids. V was pared by 5 bases and J by 5 bases, with 6 bases of the junction left unmatched. Germline CDR1 SEHNR, CDR2 FQNEAQ (reference sequence). Here the CDR3 DNA reads TGTGCCAGCAGCACTGGACAGGGGCAAACTGAAGCTTTCTTT. Its translation: CASSTGQGQTEAFF.

This clonotype was detected only once. The chain links TRBV21-1 to TRBJ1-1; the table calls TRBD1, which could not be checked here. TRBV21-1 is a documented pseudogene. This CDR3 has 14 amino acids. CDR3 in amino acids: CASGKGNSRGEAFF. Written as DNA, the CDR3 is TGTGCCAGCGGCAAGGGCAACAGCCGGGGAGAAGCTTTCTTT.

A note on this clonotype: A much more abundant neighbour one base away suggests this may be a read error. The chain is built from TRBV5-3 and TRBJ1-1; TRBD1 agrees at 7 bases. TRBV5-3 is sorted into the ORF group, with uncertain function. The CDR3 length is 12 residues. The CDR3 nucleotides read TGTGCCAGCAACTACGGACAGGCTGAAGCTTCCTTT. Translated, it gives CASNYGQAEASF.

Many counts were recorded for this clonotype. The CDR3 here is CASSLTRYYEQYF. In DNA, the CDR3 is TGTGCCAGCAGTTTGACCAGGTACTACGAGCAGTACTTC. The rearrangement joins TRBV28 to TRBJ2-7; D unresolved. This CDR3 comprises 13 residues. Germline V lookup: CDR1 MDHEN, CDR2 SYDVKM. Trimming removed 3 bases at V and 3 bases at J, with 9 bases between.

In the case of this clonotype: This sequence may be a read error, since a much larger clone differs from it by one base. V is TRBV7-2 and J is TRBJ2-3; D uncertain. This CDR3 region has 11 residues. V was shortened by 8 bases and J by 8 bases, with 11 bases between the two germline ends. Germline V gene data show CDR1 as SGHTA and CDR2 as FQGNSA. DNA of the CDR3: TGTGCCAGCCGCGGTGCCGGTACGCAGTATTTT. Residues: CASRGAGTQYF.

This clonotype was recorded a few times. The V call is TRBV2, the J call TRBJ1-2, with no clear D. Trimming shortened V by 6 bases and J by 2 bases, and 7 bases separated the two germline ends. The CDR3 length is 12 residues. Germline CDR1 reads SNHLY; CDR2 reads FYNNEI. For the CDR3, the DNA is TGTGCCAGCAGCGAGTACAACTATGGCTACACCTTC. Amino acids: CASSEYNYGYTF.

The chain employs TRBV7-6 and TRBJ2-7; TRBD2 matches 12 bases. The germline V gene encodes CDR1 SGHVS and CDR2 FNYEAQ. With 5 bases clipped from V and 0 bases from J, the junction kept 8 bases outside the gene matches. The CDR3 contains 17 residues. The CDR3 loop reads CASSPRTSGTASYEQYF. The DNA of the CDR3 is TGTGCCAGCAGCCCTAGGACTAGCGGGACCGCCTCCTACGAGCAGTACTTC. The complete variable domain, with remaining parts taken from reference TRBV7-6 and TRBJ2-7, reads GAGVSQSPRYKVTKRGQDVALRCDPISGHVSLYWYRQALGQGPEFLTYFNYEAQQDKSGLPNDRFSAERPEGSISTLTIQRTEQRDSAMYRCASSPRTSGTASYEQYFGPGTRLTVT.

Many counts were recorded for this clonotype. The chain carries TRBV14 and TRBJ2-7, with a weak D call TRBD1 (6 bases). V was pared by 2 bases and J by 5 bases, with 13 bases between. Germline V lookup: CDR1 SGHDN, CDR2 FVKESK. The length of the CDR3 is 14 residues. As DNA, the CDR3 is TGTGCCAGCAGCCAAAGACAGGTCCCAGACGAGCAGTACTTC. It specifies CASSQRQVPDEQYF.

This clonotype turned up a few times. The chain links TRBV6-2 or TRBV6-3 to TRBJ1-1; TRBD1 agrees at 7 bases. The trim removed 0 bases at V and 0 bases at J, leaving 4 bases unmatched. Per the germline V gene, CDR1 is MNHEY and CDR2 is SVGEGT. This CDR3 is 16 amino acids long. The CDR3: CASSYSRDSLNTEAFF. The CDR3 nucleotides read TGTGCCAGCAGTTACTCTAGGGACAGTTTGAACACTGAAGCTTTCTTT.

In its sample, this clonotype was seen many times. The J gene is TRBJ2-2, the V gene TRBV4-3; 13 bases agree with TRBD2. V lost 4 bases and J lost 7; bases outside the gene matches: 6. The CDR3 totals 16 residues. Per germline, CDR1 LGHNA and CDR2 YSLEER. CDR3 nucleotides: TGCGCCAGCAGCCCAGGGACTAGCGGGAATGGCGGGGAGCTGTTTTTT. Translation: CASSPGTSGNGGELFF.

There are a few counts of this clonotype. This chain links TRBV4-1 with TRBJ1-2; 7 positions agree with TRBD1. With 0 bases clipped from V and 0 bases from J, the junction kept 7 bases outside the gene matches. The CDR3 is made up of 17 amino acids. CDR1 and CDR2 (germline): MGHRA, YSYEKL. The CDR3 region is CASSQDRGQEANYGYTF. The CDR3 nucleotides read TGCGCCAGCAGCCAAGATCGTGGACAGGAAGCTAACTATGGCTACACCTTC.